These 19 T cell receptor beta chains were sequenced from one sample in a study of STAT3 mutations in large granular lymphocyte leukemia. Study conclusions and caveats: In T-cell large granular lymphocyte leukemia, about half of patients showed multiple immunodominant subclonotypes.

The method was immunoSEQ multiplex PCR; TCRdb's version includes in-frame clones alone and lacks a portion of them. The profile shows thousands of clones, roughly 34% of them singletons. No antigen has been assigned to these receptors. Sequencing was done on a sample of peripheral blood mononuclear cells. These receptors were obtained from a middle-aged woman with T-cell large granular lymphocyte leukemia. Some clones in this sample may be carry-over from other donors' samples.

The chain carries TRBV5-4 and TRBJ2-1; D is uncertain. The V end was cut by 10 bases, the J end by 0 bases, with 11 bases between. The CDR3 covers 13 residues. Germline lookup yields CDR1 SGHNT and CDR2 YYREEE (reference sequence). As DNA, the CDR3 is TGTGCCGCTAGGGCAGACTCCTACAATGAGCAGTTCTTC. Protein sequence: CAARADSYNEQFF.

This sequence joins TRBV4-2 and TRBJ1-2, with D possibly matching TRBD1 (6 bases). Trimming cost V 5 bases and J 1 base, with 14 bases left between them. This CDR3 comprises 15 residues. Germline lookup yields CDR1 LGHNA and CDR2 YNFKEQ. In nucleotides, the CDR3 is TGTGCCAGCAGCTACGAACAGGGAGTTAACTATGGCTACACCTTC. It translates to CASSYEQGVNYGYTF.

The genes are TRBV19 and TRBJ2-7; 10 bases match TRBD2. The CDR3 is 15 residues long. From germline, CDR1 is LNHDA and CDR2 SQIVND (reference sequence). V was pared by 6 bases and J by 4 bases, with 9 bases of the junction left unmatched. The DNA for the CDR3 is TGTGCCAGTAGCAACGTCGCTAGCGGGAGTTACGAGCAGTACTTC. Encoded protein: CASSNVASGSYEQYF.

V usage is TRBV2 and J usage is TRBJ1-2; D possibly corresponds to TRBD1 (6 bases). The CDR3 spans 17 residues. V lost 7 bases, J lost 2 bases, and 23 bases lay in between. CDR1 is SNHLY and CDR2 is FYNNEI in the germline V gene. Here the CDR3 DNA reads TGTGCCAGCAAGGGGGACCCAGTAAGGGGGGAGAACTATGGCTACACCTTC. Protein: CASKGDPVRGENYGYTF.

This clone was picked up a small number of times. The rearrangement links TRBV4-1 to TRBJ1-2; possible D gene TRBD1, 5 bases. CDR1 is MGHRA, CDR2 YSYEKL, per germline. V was pared by 1 base and J by 3 bases, with 12 bases between. CDR3 length equals 15 residues. CDR3 region: CASSQAGTAYYGYTF. The CDR3 bases are TGCGCCAGCAGCCAAGCGGGGACGGCCTACTATGGCTACACCTTC.

The table lists this clone with a few counts. J is TRBJ1-1 and V is TRBV18; 7 positions match TRBD1. After removal of 1 base from V and 2 bases from J, the junction contained 4 bases not matched to a gene. The germline V gene encodes CDR1 KGHSH and CDR2 LQKENI. The CDR3 has 15 amino acids. The CDR3 DNA reads TGTGCCAGCTCACCACGGGACAGACTTAACACTGAAGCTTTCTTT. Translation: CASSPRDRLNTEAFF.

The CDR3 region has the DNA TGTGCCAGCAGCTTAGATGTGGGTTACGAGCAGTACTTC. It yields the protein CASSLDVGYEQYF. The V gene is TRBV11-3, the J gene TRBJ2-7; D gene ambiguous. This CDR3 spans 13 amino acids. Trimming removed 0 bases from V and 4 bases from J, with 7 bases in between. Germline CDR1 is SGHNT and CDR2 is YENEEA.

The chain employs TRBV18 and TRBJ1-5; 8 nucleotides agree with TRBD1. V shed 4 bases and J 4 bases; nucleotides not matched to a gene: 3. Germline assignment: CDR1 KGHSH and CDR2 LQKENI. This CDR3 contains 14 residues. CDR3: CASSLWDRNQPQHF. CDR3 DNA sequence: TGTGCCAGCTCACTTTGGGACAGGAATCAGCCCCAGCATTTT.

The CDR3 nucleotides are TGTGCCAGCTCACCAAGTCGAAGGGCAGCTAATGAAAAACTGTTTTTT. Protein sequence: CASSPSRRAANEKLFF. The gene calls are TRBV18 and TRBJ1-4, with D uncertain. The CDR3 runs 16 residues. Germline CDR1 and CDR2: KGHSH and LQKENI. Trimming removed 2 bases from V and 3 bases from J, with 13 bases in between.

DNA of the CDR3: TGTGCCAGCAGCCCGCGGGTCGGGTGGAGGGACACTGAAGCTTTCTTT. Protein: CASSPRVGWRDTEAFF. The chain carries TRBV7-9 and TRBJ1-1; no reliable D call. The germline V and J ends were trimmed by 5 bases and 3 bases, with 19 bases remaining between them. The CDR3 is 16 residues long. The germline CDR1 and CDR2 sequences are SEHNR and FQNEAQ (reference sequence). The variable domain in full, with the rest retrieved from reference TRBV7-9 and TRBJ1-1, is DTGVSQNPRHKITKRGQNVTFRCDPISEHNRLYWYRQTLGQGPEFLTYFQNEAQLEKSRLLSDRFSAERPKGSFSTLEIQRTEQGDSAMYLCASSPRVGWRDTEAFFGQGTRLTVV.

This clone was counted between two and nine times. At one of its ends the junction is not consistent with the germline gene, which may arise from a read error. The gene calls are TRBV7-7 and TRBJ2-5; D not certain. The CDR3 spans 15 residues. Germline-derived CDR1 and CDR2 are SSHAT and FNYEAQ (reference sequence). The CDR3 sequence is CASSFRPGSQETQYF. Written as DNA, the CDR3 is TGTGCTAGCAGCTTTAGGCCAGGCAGTCAAGAGACCCAGTACTTC. Complete variable domain (other parts from reference TRBV7-7 and TRBJ2-5): GAGVSQSPRYKVTKRGQDVTLRCDPISSHATLYWYQQALGQGPEFLTYFNYEAQPDKSGLPSDRFSAERPEGSISTLTIQRTEQRDSAMYRCASSFRPGSQETQYFGPGTRLLVL.

There are a few counts of this clone. J is TRBJ2-7 and V is TRBV7-8; D may correspond to TRBD1 or TRBD2 (5 bases each). The V gene's germline CDR1 is SGHVS and CDR2 FQNEAQ. Trimming shortened V by 11 bases and J by 0 bases, and 14 bases separated the two germline ends. The CDR3 sequence is 13 residues long. CDR3 bases: TGTGCCGGCGCCGGGGCCAACTCCTACGAGCAGTACTTC. Protein: CAGAGANSYEQYF.

This chain links TRBV10-3 with TRBJ2-3, with D possibly being TRBD1 (5 bases). V shed 2 bases and J shed 9 bases, with 12 bases lying between them. The CDR3 is 13 amino acids. Germline CDR1 reads ENHRY; CDR2 reads SYGVKD. Here the CDR3 reads CAISEPRTRTQYF. In DNA, the CDR3 is TGTGCCATCAGTGAGCCACGGACAAGGACGCAGTATTTT.

The chain couples TRBV7-9 to TRBJ1-1; D is unclear. V shed 3 bases and J shed 3 bases, with 5 bases lying between them. CDR3 size: 12 residues. Germline V gene data show CDR1 as SEHNR and CDR2 as FQNEAQ (reference sequence). The CDR3 bases are TGTGCCAGCAGCTTCCCCGACACTGAAGCTTTCTTT. Amino acid sequence: CASSFPDTEAFF. Full variable domain (rest looked up from reference TRBV7-9 and TRBJ1-1): DTGVSQNPRHKITKRGQNVTFRCDPISEHNRLYWYRQTLGQGPEFLTYFQNEAQLEKSRLLSDRFSAERPKGSFSTLEIQRTEQGDSAMYLCASSFPDTEAFFGQGTRLTVV.

This clone appeared a single time. The chain uses TRBV4-3 and TRBJ2-5; 7 bases align to TRBD2. This CDR3 spans 18 amino acids. The ends lost 2 bases at V and 0 bases at J; junction bases unmatched: 12. The V gene's germline CDR1 is LGHNA and CDR2 YSLEER. The DNA of the CDR3 is TGCGCCAGCAGCCAATTCAGTCCCTCGGGGGGAAACCAAGAGACCCAGTACTTC. This translates into CASSQFSPSGGNQETQYF.

The genes are TRBV6-6 and TRBJ1-1, with 9 positions matching TRBD1. Germline V lookup: CDR1 MNHNY, CDR2 SVGAGI (reference sequence). CDR3 length: 14 amino acids. The V gene end was trimmed by 5 bases and the J gene end by 1 base; junction bases not matched to a gene: 2. CDR3 in DNA: TGTGCCAGCAGTAGGGGACAGGGGAACACTGAAGCTTTCTTT. It yields the protein CASSRGQGNTEAFF.

This chain joins TRBV7-8 and TRBJ1-5, with D maybe TRBD1 (6 bases). V dropped 2 bases and J dropped 4 bases, with 15 bases sitting between them. Per germline, CDR1 SGHVS and CDR2 FQNEAQ. The CDR3 covers 16 residues. Written as DNA, the CDR3 is TGTGCCAGCAGCTTATCCACCACAGGGAGAAATCAGCCCCAGCATTTT. It is translated as CASSLSTTGRNQPQHF.

The chain recombines TRBV27 with TRBJ2-7; D could derive from TRBD1 or TRBD2 (5 bases each). CDR3 length: 16 residues. Trimming shortened V by 6 bases and J by 2 bases, and 20 bases separated the two germline ends. Per germline, CDR1 MNHEY and CDR2 SMNVEV (reference sequence). CDR3 DNA sequence: TGTGCCAGCAGCCGACCCCCGGGACCCGGGACCTACGAGCAGTACTTC. This translates into CASSRPPGPGTYEQYF.

V gene TRBV15 combines with J gene TRBJ1-1; 7 nucleotides line up with TRBD1. CDR1 LNHNV and CDR2 YYDKDF come from the germline V gene (reference sequence). The CDR3 consists of 16 residues. V gave up 0 bases and J gave up 1 base; unmatched junction bases: 5. The CDR3 spells CATSRDRAGGNTEAFF. The CDR3 DNA follows: TGTGCCACCAGCAGAGATCGAGCAGGGGGGAACACTGAAGCTTTCTTT. The complete variable domain, with remaining parts taken from reference TRBV15 and TRBJ1-1, reads DAMVIQNPRYQVTQFGKPVTLSCSQTLNHNVMYWYQQKSSQAPKLLFHYYDKDFNNEADTPDNFQSRRPNTSFCFLDIRSPGLGDTAMYLCATSRDRAGGNTEAFFGQGTRLTVV.